This T cell receptor beta chain was identified during a study of response to subunit inactivated influenza vaccine. Whole-study findings and limits: Authors suggested seasonal influenza vaccinations each recruit few new T cells.

This clonotype was observed many times. What it recognizes is unknown. The CDR3 is 14 amino acids. CDR1 is SEHNR, CDR2 FQNEAQ, per germline (reference sequence). V lost 4 bases and J lost 8; bases outside the gene matches: 6. TCRdb reprocessed the RT-PCR reads with MiXCR, giving one entry per CDR3 protein. This table has around 480,000 distinct CDR3 sequences, 9.5% to 12% appearing once. This TCR was sampled from a man aged 45-60 years who received an inactivated influenza vaccine. The sample was PBMCs from blood, taken roughly 46 days after vaccination. This chain connects TRBV7-9 to TRBJ1-4, with 8 bases identical to TRBD1. The CDR3, as DNA: TGTGCCAGCAGCTCGGACAGGGAAGGCGAAAAACTGTTTTTT. Its protein is CASSSDREGEKLFF.